This T cell receptor beta chain was recorded in a study of blood T cell repertoires in COVID-19. Overall study context: Whether acute or convalescent, the COVID-19 samples came from the United States, Italy and Spain. PBMCs, B-cell-depleted T cells, or T cells were the source of the cDNA or gDNA that made up the material.

The protocol was immunoSEQ multiplex PCR, while the TCRdb copy is restricted to in-frame clones and leaves out a portion. The sample carries approximately 14,000 clones, 75% to 90% recorded once. The sequence came from a man in his forties or fifties with active or convalescent COVID-19. Material: peripheral blood.

The CDR3 sequence: CASSLNPANYGYTF. CDR3 DNA: TGTGCCAGCAGCTTAAATCCGGCTAACTATGGCTACACCTTC. The chain joins TRBV7-3 to TRBJ1-2, with no clear D. The CDR3 loop spans 14 amino acids. Trimming took off 1 base at V and 0 bases at J, with 6 bases between the two ends. Germline CDR1 is SGHTA and CDR2 is FQGTGA.